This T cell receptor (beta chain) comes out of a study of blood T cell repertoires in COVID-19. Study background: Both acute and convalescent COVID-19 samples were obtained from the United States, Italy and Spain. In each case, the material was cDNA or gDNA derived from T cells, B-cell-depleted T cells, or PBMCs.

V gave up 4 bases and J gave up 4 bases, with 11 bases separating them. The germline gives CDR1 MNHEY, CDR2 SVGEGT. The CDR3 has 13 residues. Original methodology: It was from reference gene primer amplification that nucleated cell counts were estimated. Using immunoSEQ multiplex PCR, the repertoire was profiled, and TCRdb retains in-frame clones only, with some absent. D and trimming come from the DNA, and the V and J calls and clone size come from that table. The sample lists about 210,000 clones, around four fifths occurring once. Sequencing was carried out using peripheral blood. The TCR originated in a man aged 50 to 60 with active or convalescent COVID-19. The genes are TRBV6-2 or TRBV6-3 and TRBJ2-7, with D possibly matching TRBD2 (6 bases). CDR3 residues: CASSFSRGYEQYF. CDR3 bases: TGTGCCAGCAGTTTCTCTCGGGGGTACGAGCAGTACTTC.